The 22 T cell receptor beta chains below were found in one sample sequenced in a study of OX40 agonist ivuxolimab in advanced cancers. Method: immunoSEQ multiplex PCR; TCRdb's copy keeps in-frame clones and lacks some. Of about 41,000 clones in the sample, roughly 88% were seen once. The sequencing here drew on CD4+ or CD8+ T cells sorted from blood, taken in a trial of the OX40 agonist ivuxolimab. The receptors stem from an adult with an advanced solid tumor such as melanoma, head and neck, liver or kidney cancer.

CDR3 DNA: TGTGCCAGCAGCCCATTTGGGGCGGGAGTTGGTGAGCAGTTCTTC. Protein product: CASSPFGAGVGEQFF. J is TRBJ2-1 and V is TRBV7-2; 7 nucleotides align to TRBD2. CDR1 is SGHTA and CDR2 is FQGNSA in the germline V gene. The V and J ends lost 5 bases and 9 bases, in that order; junction bases with no gene match: 13. The CDR3 has 15 residues.

The chain links TRBV19 to TRBJ2-2; TRBD2 might be the D (6 bases). The CDR3 loop spans 14 amino acids. CDR1 and CDR2 from the germline V gene are LNHDA and SQIVND (reference sequence). The V end lost 4 bases, the J end lost 3 bases, and 9 bases lay between the germline ends. The CDR3 loop reads CASSRLDYTGELFF. The CDR3 DNA sequence: TGTGCCAGTAGTAGACTAGACTACACCGGGGAGCTGTTTTTT. Full variable domain (remainder filled in from reference TRBV19 and TRBJ2-2): DGGITQSPKYLFRKEGQNVTLSCEQNLNHDAMYWYRQDPGQGLRLIYYSQIVNDFQKGDIAEGYSVSREKKESFPLTVTSAQKNPTAFYLCASSRLDYTGELFFGEGSRLTVL.

The chain joins TRBV27 to TRBJ2-3, with 7 bases lining up with TRBD2. CDR3 size: 13 residues. Germline V gene lookup returns CDR1 MNHEY and CDR2 SMNVEV (reference sequence). J was trimmed by 1 base and V by 6 bases; bases with no gene match: 1. The CDR3 nucleotides read TGTGCCAGCAGGCTAGCGGGCACAGATACGCAGTATTTT. Encoded protein: CASRLAGTDTQYF.

V usage is TRBV6-5 and J usage is TRBJ2-7; 7 bases line up with TRBD1. The germline CDR1 and CDR2 sequences are MNHEY and SVGAGI. The CDR3 is made up of 16 amino acids. V was clipped by 0 bases and J by 4 bases; unmatched bases: 9. In DNA form, the CDR3 reads TGTGCCAGCAGTTACTCTACAGGGGCTCCTTGGTACGAGCAGTACTTC. Translation: CASSYSTGAPWYEQYF.

Concerning this clone: This sample includes further DNA sequences coding for the same CDR3. The chain links TRBV10-1 to TRBJ2-3; D not certain. V lost 2 bases to trimming and J lost 2 bases, with 5 bases between them. Germline V gene data show CDR1 as WNHNN and CDR2 as SYGVQD (reference sequence). This CDR3 comprises 13 residues. This CDR3 reads CASSEPDTDTQYF. CDR3 sequence (DNA): TGCGCCAGCAGTGAGCCAGACACAGATACGCAGTATTTT.

The V call is TRBV7-7, the J call TRBJ2-2; weak D call: TRBD1 (6 bases). The V and J ends lost 6 bases and 4 bases respectively, with 15 bases between them. CDR1 SSHAT and CDR2 FNYEAQ come from the germline V gene (reference sequence). This CDR3 comprises 15 residues. The CDR3 DNA reads as TGTGCCAGCAGTCCCCTCGGACAGTCCACCGGGGAGCTGTTTTTT. Its translation: CASSPLGQSTGELFF. Filled out from reference TRBV7-7 and TRBJ2-2, the complete variable domain reads GAGVSQSPRYKVTKRGQDVTLRCDPISSHATLYWYQQALGQGPEFLTYFNYEAQPDKSGLPSDRFSAERPEGSISTLTIQRTEQRDSAMYRCASSPLGQSTGELFFGEGSRLTVL.

This rearrangement joins TRBV19 to TRBJ1-2; D might be TRBD1 (5 bases). V was pared by 2 bases and J by 6 bases, with 16 bases between. There are 15 residues in the CDR3. In germline, CDR1 is LNHDA, CDR2 SQIVND (reference sequence). DNA for the CDR3: TGTGCCAGTAGTATAATGGCCAGGGACGCGGATGGCTACACCTTC. Its translation is CASSIMARDADGYTF.

This rearrangement joins TRBV27 to TRBJ2-7; D is unresolved. The CDR3 is 13 amino acids. In germline, CDR1 is MNHEY, CDR2 SMNVEV (reference sequence). Trimming removed 2 bases from V and 0 bases from J, with 5 bases in between. The CDR3, as DNA: TGTGCCAGCAGTTTAGAATTCTCCTACGAGCAGTACTTC. Translated: CASSLEFSYEQYF.

The rearrangement uses TRBV16 and TRBJ1-2, with D perhaps matching TRBD1 (5 bases). Trimming cost V 4 bases and J 1 base, with 7 bases left between them. Germline CDR1 is KGHSY and CDR2 is FQNENV. CDR3 length: 13 amino acids. CDR3 residues: CASSLRGNYGYTF. Here the CDR3 DNA reads TGTGCCAGCAGCCTAAGGGGTAACTATGGCTACACCTTC.

The chain employs TRBV27 and TRBJ1-4; 10 bases map to TRBD1. Trimming removed 1 base from V and 13 bases from J; junction bases left unmatched: 3. The CDR3 runs to 13 residues. Germline assignment: CDR1 MNHEY and CDR2 SMNVEV (reference sequence). CDR3 sequence reads: CASSLWDRGRLFF. DNA for the CDR3: TGTGCCAGCAGTTTATGGGACAGGGGAAGACTGTTTTTT. Filled out from reference TRBV27 and TRBJ1-4, the complete variable domain reads EAQVTQNPRYLITVTGKKLTVTCSQNMNHEYMSWYRQDPGLGLRQIYYSMNVEVTDKGDVPEGYKVSRKEKRNFPLILESPSPNQTSLYFCASSLWDRGRLFFGSGTQLSVL.

The V call is TRBV2, the J call TRBJ2-2, with 14 nucleotides matching TRBD2. CDR3 length: 18 amino acids. Unmatched junction bases numbered 16, after V lost 8 bases and J lost 8 bases. Germline loops: CDR1 SNHLY, CDR2 FYNNEI. CDR3: CASLLARLAGGIRGELFF. The CDR3 DNA is TGTGCCAGCCTACTCGCGAGACTAGCGGGAGGGATACGAGGGGAGCTGTTTTTT.

This chain joins TRBV7-2 and TRBJ2-2; 16 bases line up with TRBD2. CDR3 length: 18 residues. The germline gives CDR1 SGHTA, CDR2 FQGNSA. V was pared by 1 base and J by 7 bases, with 6 bases of the junction left unmatched. DNA for the CDR3: TGTGCCAGCAGCTTAGTCGGGGGACTAGCGGGAGGGGTCGGGGAGCTGTTTTTT. It yields the protein CASSLVGGLAGGVGELFF.

The chain employs TRBV6-5 and TRBJ2-7, with D unclear. The ends were cut back, 0 bases at V and 6 bases at J, with 12 bases in the middle. Per germline, CDR1 MNHEY and CDR2 SVGAGI. The CDR3 loop spans 14 amino acids. The CDR3 loop reads CASSYSFPPPEQYF. Written as DNA, the CDR3 is TGTGCCAGCAGTTACTCTTTTCCGCCTCCCGAGCAGTACTTC.

The CDR3 region is CASSFEARGITEAFF. In DNA form, the CDR3 reads TGCGCCAGCAGCTTCGAGGCGCGGGGTATCACTGAAGCTTTCTTT. The chain employs TRBV5-1 and TRBJ1-1; no definite D call. Trimming stripped 2 bases from V and 4 bases from J, with 15 bases between. CDR1 is SGHRS, CDR2 YFSETQ, per germline. The CDR3 is 15 residues long. Based on the CDR3 plus reference TRBV5-1 and TRBJ1-1, the full variable domain is KAGVTQTPRYLIKTRGQQVTLSCSPISGHRSVSWYQQTPGQGLQFLFEYFSETQRNKGNFPGRFSGRQFSNSRSEMNVSTLELGDSALYLCASSFEARGITEAFFGQGTRLTVV.

This chain links TRBV27 with TRBJ2-5; D call uncertain. This CDR3 region has 13 residues. Germline lookup yields CDR1 MNHEY and CDR2 SMNVEV (reference sequence). The germline V and J ends were trimmed by 6 bases and 5 bases, with 13 bases remaining between them. The CDR3 is CASSPTRWETQYF. The CDR3 coding sequence is TGTGCCAGCAGCCCAACACGGTGGGAGACCCAGTACTTC.

The gene calls are TRBV7-9 and TRBJ2-3; 9 bases map to TRBD2. V was clipped by 5 bases and J by 0 bases; unmatched bases: 3. This CDR3 is 15 amino acids long. The germline gives CDR1 SEHNR, CDR2 FQNEAQ (reference sequence). The chain's CDR3 is CASSRGLASTDTQYF. CDR3 bases: TGTGCCAGCAGCCGGGGACTAGCTAGCACAGATACGCAGTATTTT.

This clone was seen only a few times. The gene calls are TRBV7-9 and TRBJ1-5; D is unresolved. Germline V gene sequence: CDR1 SEHNR, CDR2 FQNEAQ (reference sequence). V dropped 7 bases and J dropped 7 bases, with 8 bases sitting between them. CDR3 length: 11 residues. The CDR3 loop is CASTPNQPQHF. CDR3 in DNA: TGTGCCAGCACCCCGAACCAGCCCCAGCATTTT.

J is TRBJ1-5 and V is TRBV6-6; D is undetermined. The CDR3 consists of 15 residues. The V gene lost 2 bases and the J gene lost 2 bases, with 10 bases spanning the gap. Germline CDR1 MNHNY, CDR2 SVGAGI (reference sequence). CDR3 amino acids: CASSYERWGNQPQHF. In DNA form, the CDR3 reads TGTGCCAGCAGTTACGAGAGGTGGGGCAATCAGCCCCAGCATTTT.

The genes are TRBV23-1 and TRBJ2-7; D may be TRBD1 (6 bases). TRBV23-1 is an ORF; its function is uncertain. Trimming shortened V by 3 bases and J by 3 bases, and 15 bases separated the two germline ends. The CDR3 runs 15 residues. CDR3 in DNA: TGCGCCAGCAGTCATCCCGGACAGCGTATCTACGAGCAGTACTTC. Its translation is CASSHPGQRIYEQYF.

V is TRBV7-3 and J is TRBJ2-1; TRBD2 is a possible D gene (6 bases). Germline CDR1 SGHTA, CDR2 FQGTGA. CDR3 length: 15 amino acids. Trimming removed 9 bases at V and 0 bases at J, with 15 bases between. Here the CDR3 reads CASSGDHSSYNEQFF. DNA for the CDR3: TGTGCCAGTTCGGGAGACCACAGCTCCTACAATGAGCAGTTCTTC.

The table lists this clone with a count of one. V and J are TRBV5-4 and TRBJ2-2, with D perhaps matching TRBD1 (5 bases). Per germline, CDR1 SGHNT and CDR2 YYREEE (reference sequence). The CDR3 is 15 residues long. Trimming stripped 0 bases from V and 1 base from J, with 7 bases between. The DNA for the CDR3 is TGTGCCAGCAGCTTGGACAGGTGGAACACCGGGGAGCTGTTTTTT. It encodes CASSLDRWNTGELFF.

J is TRBJ2-1 and V is TRBV5-1; D might be TRBD2 (5 bases). CDR3 size: 15 residues. In germline, CDR1 is SGHRS, CDR2 YFSETQ. V dropped 0 bases and J dropped 4 bases, with 11 bases sitting between them. Here the CDR3 DNA reads TGCGCCAGCAGCTTGGGGGAGTTACCTTACAATGAGCAGTTCTTC. Translating gives CASSLGELPYNEQFF.